Following are 22 T cell receptor beta chains from one sample sequenced in a study of cytomegalovirus exposure and HLA in healthy donors. The PCR had 60 Vbeta and 13 Jbeta primers. Using immunoSEQ multiplex PCR, the repertoire was profiled, and TCRdb retains in-frame clones only, with some absent. The sample has 180,000 or so clones; approximately 59% are singletons. Sequencing input: PBMCs. Every receptor here comes from a man aged 35 to 55 in good health and CMV-seronegative.

V and J are TRBV6-5 and TRBJ2-5, with D perhaps TRBD2 (5 bases). The CDR3 is made up of 13 amino acids. Per the germline V gene, CDR1 is MNHEY and CDR2 is SVGAGI. Trimming removed 5 bases at V and 5 bases at J, with 12 bases between. CDR3 DNA sequence: TGTGCCAGCAGTAAACCGGGGAGCGAGACCCAGTACTTC. Encoded protein: CASSKPGSETQYF.

The table lists this clone with a few counts. The CDR3 protein is CASSLMTSGGTNNEQFF. The CDR3 DNA sequence: TGTGCCAGCAGCTTGATGACTAGCGGGGGGACTAACAATGAGCAGTTCTTC. V usage is TRBV5-6 and J usage is TRBJ2-1; 13 bases are shared with TRBD2. The CDR3 spans 17 residues. The germline V gene has CDR1 SGHDT and CDR2 YYEEEE. V shed 1 base and J 5 bases; nucleotides not matched to a gene: 6.

The CDR3 is CASSIGQGGDTQYF. The DNA for the CDR3 is TGTGCCAGCAGCATCGGACAGGGGGGAGATACGCAGTATTTT. The chain couples TRBV7-2 to TRBJ2-3; 10 bases match TRBD1. This CDR3 is built from 14 residues. Germline V gene lookup returns CDR1 SGHTA and CDR2 FQGNSA. Trimming at V came to 5 bases and at J to 5 bases, leaving 4 bases not matched to a gene.

This sequence joins TRBV12-1 and TRBJ2-4; the table assigns TRBD1, which was not confirmed against the DNA. TRBV12-1 is given as a pseudogene. This CDR3 has 13 amino acids. CDR3 DNA sequence: TGTGCCAGCAGCTATGAACCAGGGGACATTCAGTACTTC. This gives the protein CASSYEPGDIQYF.

This sequence joins TRBV18 and TRBJ1-6, with 7 bases fitting TRBD1. Germline V gives CDR1 KGHSH, CDR2 LQKENI. The CDR3 runs 18 residues. J was trimmed by 0 bases and V by 5 bases; bases with no gene match: 10. The CDR3 loop reads CASSVGQAGGSYNSPLHF. For the CDR3, the DNA is TGTGCCAGCTCAGTTGGACAGGCCGGTGGCTCCTATAATTCACCCCTCCACTTT.

This clone has more than one count but fewer than ten. The chain is built from TRBV6-6 and TRBJ1-2; no reliable D call. The V gene lost 5 bases and the J gene lost 3 bases, with 16 bases spanning the gap. Per germline, CDR1 MNHNY and CDR2 SVGAGI (reference sequence). The length of the CDR3 is 15 residues. The CDR3 sequence is CASSEQGGFDYGYTF. CDR3 DNA: TGTGCCAGCAGTGAGCAAGGAGGATTCGACTATGGCTACACCTTC.

The chain couples TRBV27 to TRBJ2-2; 10 bases align to TRBD2. CDR1 MNHEY and CDR2 SMNVEV come from the germline V gene (reference sequence). The V and J ends lost 4 bases and 8 bases, in that order; junction bases with no gene match: 7. The CDR3 loop spans 15 amino acids. The CDR3 DNA follows: TGTGCCAGCAGTTCCGGACTAGCGGAGGGGGGGGAGCTGTTTTTT. Residues: CASSSGLAEGGELFF.

The V and J genes are TRBV7-7 and TRBJ2-3; D remains unclear. The length of the CDR3 is 14 residues. V was trimmed by 1 base and J by 5 bases, leaving 10 bases between them. From germline, CDR1 is SSHAT and CDR2 FNYEAQ (reference sequence). Here the CDR3 reads CASSLGPEVDTQYF. For the CDR3, the DNA is TGTGCCAGCAGCTTAGGACCCGAGGTAGATACGCAGTATTTT. Together with reference TRBV7-7 and TRBJ2-3, the CDR3 gives the full variable domain: GAGVSQSPRYKVTKRGQDVTLRCDPISSHATLYWYQQALGQGPEFLTYFNYEAQPDKSGLPSDRFSAERPEGSISTLTIQRTEQRDSAMYRCASSLGPEVDTQYFGPGTRLTVL.

This clone came up a few times. The rearrangement joins TRBV4-3 to TRBJ2-1; 7 positions agree with TRBD2. Germline lookup yields CDR1 LGHNA and CDR2 YSLEER. Trimming at V came to 0 bases and at J to 3 bases, leaving 11 bases not matched to a gene. The CDR3 has 18 amino acids. The CDR3 DNA sequence: TGCGCCAGCAGCCAAGAAAGGTTTATAGCGGGTGACTACAATGAGCAGTTCTTC. Protein sequence: CASSQERFIAGDYNEQFF.

This rearrangement joins TRBV28 to TRBJ1-1; 7 bases are a match to TRBD1. Trimming cost V 7 bases and J 1 base; bases outside gene matches: 6. CDR1 is MDHEN, CDR2 SYDVKM, per germline. CDR3 length equals 14 residues. CDR3 DNA: TGTGCCAGCAACGACAGGGAAACGAACACTGAAGCTTTCTTT. Translating it yields CASNDRETNTEAFF.

The rearrangement joins TRBV6-4 to TRBJ2-2; 11 nucleotides line up with TRBD1. Germline V CDR1 and CDR2: MRHNA, SNTAGT. The ends lost 6 bases at V and 5 bases at J; junction bases unmatched: 2. The CDR3 is 14 amino acids. This chain's CDR3 is CASRGQGATGELFF. In nucleotides, the CDR3 is TGTGCCAGCAGAGGACAGGGGGCGACCGGGGAGCTGTTTTTT.

This clone was detected a few times. The rearrangement uses TRBV5-4 and TRBJ2-7; a weak D match, TRBD1 (5 bases). This CDR3 spans 15 amino acids. The germline V gene encodes CDR1 SGHNT and CDR2 YYREEE (reference sequence). V shed 6 bases and J shed 2 bases, with 18 bases lying between them. DNA for the CDR3: TGTGCCAGCACCTCTTCGGCAGGGTCAACCTACGAGCAGTACTTC. Translated: CASTSSAGSTYEQYF. The full variable domain, in which reference TRBV5-4 and TRBJ2-7 provide the parts outside the CDR3, is ETGVTQSPTHLIKTRGQQVTLRCSSQSGHNTVSWYQQALGQGPQFIFQYYREEENGRGNFPPRFSGLQFPNYSSELNVNALELDDSALYLCASTSSAGSTYEQYFGPGTRLTVT.

This clone has a handful of counts. This chain connects TRBV6-5 to TRBJ2-3, with 9 bases matching TRBD2. The V and J ends lost 6 bases and 2 bases, in that order; junction bases with no gene match: 6. Germline loops: CDR1 MNHEY, CDR2 SVGAGI. The CDR3 extends over 15 amino acids. The chain's CDR3 is CASRAGTSPTDTQYF. Written as DNA, the CDR3 is TGTGCCAGCAGGGCCGGGACTAGCCCCACAGATACGCAGTATTTT.

The chain recombines TRBV7-2 with TRBJ2-5, with 10 positions matching TRBD2. Judging by the DNA end, TRBJ2-7 fits better; the J call may be wrong. Germline CDR1 SGHTA, CDR2 FQGNSA. The CDR3 consists of 15 residues. CDR3 in amino acids: CASSPQAGGPHEQYF. The CDR3 DNA is TGTGCCAGCAGCCCGCAAGCGGGAGGGCCCCACGAGCAGTACTTC.

This clone was seen only a few times. This chain connects TRBV30 to TRBJ1-6; D gene ambiguous. V lost 0 bases, J lost 4 bases, and 10 bases lay in between. The CDR3 is 15 residues long. Germline CDR1 reads GTSNPN; CDR2 reads SVGIG (reference sequence). CDR3 in DNA: TGTGCCTGGAGTGTACTAAGTCGTTATAATTCACCCCTCCACTTT. Encoded protein: CAWSVLSRYNSPLHF.

The chain employs TRBV10-3 and TRBJ1-6, with TRBD1 matching over 9 bases. This CDR3 is built from 16 residues. Germline V gene sequence: CDR1 ENHRY, CDR2 SYGVKD. Trimming removed 3 bases from V and 10 bases from J; junction bases left unmatched: 10. The DNA of the CDR3 is TGTGCCATCAGTGAAAGAACAGGGGGCGATCAGTCACCCCTCCACTTT. Protein: CAISERTGGDQSPLHF.

The chain uses TRBV28 and TRBJ2-7; 12 positions agree with TRBD1. The CDR3 is 15 amino acids. Germline-derived CDR1 and CDR2 are MDHEN and SYDVKM. Germline trimming cut 4 bases from V and 5 bases from J; bases unmatched to any gene: 6. The CDR3: CASSSGDRGLHEQYF. The CDR3 DNA reads TGTGCCAGCAGTTCCGGGGACAGGGGGCTACACGAGCAGTACTTC.

This clone has ten or more counts. This chain uses TRBV5-4 with TRBJ2-7, with D possibly TRBD1 on 5 matching bases. The V gene lost 0 bases and the J gene lost 7 bases, with 14 bases spanning the gap. Germline CDR1 SGHNT, CDR2 YYREEE (reference sequence). This CDR3 is 14 amino acids long. The CDR3 nucleotides are TGTGCCAGCAGCTTGGGCAGGGATTCTAGTGAGCAGTACTTC. This codes for CASSLGRDSSEQYF.

V usage is TRBV9 and J usage is TRBJ2-7; 8 bases are a match to TRBD2. The DNA end is more similar to TRBJ2-5, so the J call may be wrong. This CDR3 is 16 amino acids long. Germline CDR1 SGDLS, CDR2 YYNGEE. The CDR3 region has the DNA TGTGCCAGCAGCCTAGAACCAGCGGGAGTATATGAGACCCAGTACTTC. Its translation is CASSLEPAGVYETQYF.

The chain joins TRBV7-9 to TRBJ1-2; 9 bases fit TRBD1. This CDR3 spans 15 amino acids. Germline CDR1 reads SEHNR; CDR2 reads FQNEAQ (reference sequence). V was pared by 5 bases and J by 4 bases, with 8 bases of the junction left unmatched. CDR3 sequence (DNA): TGTGCCAGCAGCGACCGGGACAGGGTTTTCTATGGCTACACCTTC. This codes for CASSDRDRVFYGYTF.

To note about this clone: One junction end does not reproduce the germline sequence, and a read error may be involved. The V call is TRBV7-9, the J call TRBJ2-5, with D perhaps matching TRBD2 (5 bases). The CDR3 runs to 15 residues. The germline gives CDR1 SEHNR, CDR2 FQNEAQ (reference sequence). The CDR3 DNA sequence: TGTTCCAGCAGCTTGTCAACACTAGGTGGAGAGACCCAGTACTTC. It translates to CSSSLSTLGGETQYF.

This chain connects TRBV7-8 to TRBJ1-3; D uncertain. The CDR3 is made up of 17 amino acids. The germline V gene encodes CDR1 SGHVS and CDR2 FQNEAQ. Trimming took 1 base from V and 0 from J, leaving 13 bases between them. The CDR3 region is CASSLVSVPYSGNTIYF. CDR3 coding DNA: TGTGCCAGCAGCTTAGTATCGGTCCCTTACTCTGGAAACACCATATATTTT.